This T cell receptor beta chain was obtained from a study of blood T cell repertoires in COVID-19 (dated by TCRdb to 2019 to 2021). For context, the study as a whole: Samples covering the acute and convalescent phases of COVID-19 were provided by collaborators in the United States, Italy and Spain. Deeply sampled blood TCRbeta repertoires from subjects exposed to, actively infected with, or recovered from COVID-19 were included in the dataset. Where available, HLA class I and class II types were obtained from metadata supplied by the sample provider rather than from assay-based typing. The prospective study material was composed of cDNA or gDNA derived from T cells, B-cell-depleted T cells, or PBMCs. The samples were drawn from the first 160 participants of the ongoing ImmuneRACE study and from 950 to 1,500 subjects provided by 6 global collaborators. Sample metadata almost always included a de-identified subject ID, COVID-19 status, age in years and sex. The repertoires were released in a freely available public database intended as a resource for research on the immune response to SARS-CoV-2.

Summary of the overall study and its limitations: Clinical and demographic metadata were provided uncurated, with the amount varying by source and participant.

Comments on this clone: Its recognized antigen is unknown. No base quality information exists; no much larger clone differs at one position.

Collaborating institutions collected whole blood in K2EDTA tubes following their own protocols. For TCRbeta analysis, collaborators shipped samples as frozen whole blood, isolated PBMCs, or DNA extracted from either of those sample types. At the junction V is shortened by 1 base and J by 0 bases; bases outside the gene matches: 7. CDR1 SGHVS and CDR2 FNYEAQ are derived from the germline V gene. The CDR3 runs 17 amino acids, cysteine and phenylalanine included. Only CDR3 DNA remains: 51 bases, in frame from the first base. The immunoSEQ Assay, a bias-controlled multiplex PCR, was used to amplify TCRbeta CDR3 regions from genomic DNA. As for the original processing: The number of nucleated cells in each sample was estimated by amplification of reference gene primers within the assay. Sequence reads were collapsed and filtered to measure the absolute abundance of every unique TCRbeta CDR3 rearrangement. For each sample, productive Simpson clonality was calculated by taking the square root of Simpson's diversity index across productive rearrangements. Imported from immuneACCESS, the table was reduced by TCRdb to in-frame sequences with V and J called. These copies leave out some clones; in studies compared against another copy, an unresolved V gene accounts for under half, and the cause of the remainder is not known. V and J calls and clone size are as listed in that table; D and trimming were resolved from the DNA. The sample has roughly 290,000 clones on record, roughly 90% of them singletons. Around an eighth of the sample rests with the top ten.

The chain is assembled from TRBV7-6 and TRBJ1-1; the junction holds 8 bases that match TRBD1. Sequences were obtained from peripheral blood. The sequence came from a woman in her sixties with acute or convalescent COVID-19. Here is the DNA: TGTGCCAGCAGCTTAGAGGTTCAGGGGGCCATGAACACTGAAGCTTTCTTT. Its protein reads: CASSLEVQGAMNTEAFF. Beyond the CDR3, the reference TRBV7-6 and TRBJ1-1 genes provide the residues; the full variable domain reads: GAGVSQSPRYKVTKRGQDVALRCDPISGHVSLYWYRQALGQGPEFLTYFNYEAQQDKSGLPNDRFSAERPEGSISTLTIQRTEQRDSAMYRCASSLEVQGAMNTEAFFGQGTRLTVV.